These 5 T cell receptor beta chains came from one sample sequenced in a study of blood T cell repertoires in COVID-19. TCRdb's copy holds only in-frame clones and misses some; the assay was immunoSEQ multiplex PCR. The sample holds approximately 150,000 clones; 80% to 90% are singletons and the top ten take 3% to 4%. Sequenced: peripheral blood. The receptors shown here come from a woman between 55 and 75 years old who had recovered from COVID-19.

The chain couples TRBV19 to TRBJ1-1; 7 bases are a match to TRBD1. The CDR3 runs to 14 residues. Germline V gives CDR1 LNHDA, CDR2 SQIVND (reference sequence). Unmatched junction bases numbered 6, after V lost 4 bases and J lost 4 bases. This CDR3 is CASSTTGASTEAFF. The CDR3 nucleotides are TGTGCCAGTAGTACCACAGGGGCCTCCACTGAAGCTTTCTTT.

This rearrangement joins TRBV6-5 to TRBJ2-7; 9 bases line up with TRBD1. The ends lost 4 bases at V and 4 bases at J; junction bases unmatched: 2. CDR1 MNHEY and CDR2 SVGAGI come from the germline V gene. The CDR3 covers 13 residues. In DNA, the CDR3 is TGTGCCAGCAGTTGGGACAGGGCGTACGAGCAGTACTTC. Residues: CASSWDRAYEQYF.

The V gene is TRBV10-3, the J gene TRBJ2-3; 13 bases fit TRBD2. The length of the CDR3 is 16 residues. Trimming at V came to 4 bases and at J to 1 base, leaving 2 bases not matched to a gene. CDR1 is ENHRY, CDR2 SYGVKD, per germline. The DNA for the CDR3 is TGTGCCATCAGTGGGGGGACTAGCGGGGGCACAGATACGCAGTATTTT. It translates to CAISGGTSGGTDTQYF.

The chain combines TRBV2 with TRBJ2-7; tentatively, D is TRBD1 (7 bases). CDR3 length: 15 amino acids. V lost 9 bases to trimming and J lost 3 bases, with 21 bases between them. Germline CDR1 is SNHLY and CDR2 is FYNNEI. The CDR3 DNA reads as TGTGCCAGTAAACCTAGCGACAGGGAATACTACGAGCAGTACTTC. Its protein product is CASKPSDREYYEQYF.

The V call is TRBV24-1, the J call TRBJ1-2; the D gene is possibly TRBD1 (6 bases). The CDR3 contains 14 residues. Between the trimmed V and J ends, which lost 4 bases and 8 bases, there was a span of 16 bases. CDR1 is KGHDR, CDR2 SFDVKD, per germline. CDR3 bases: TGTGCCACCAGTGACACACAGGGACGTCGGGGCTACACCTTC. Translating gives CATSDTQGRRGYTF.